This T cell receptor beta chain stems from a study of tumor and adjacent non-tumor tissue in lung cancer. Findings of the study overall: TCR diversity was significantly greater in tumor than normal lung tissue.

TCRbeta libraries were built with three rounds of nested PCR, modified from ARM-PCR. TCRdb used MiXCR to reprocess the multiplex PCR reads, holding one entry per CDR3 protein. The data contain tens of thousands of distinct CDR3 sequences, just over 75% of them singletons. About this clonotype: Its matching antigen is unknown. The conserved phenylalanine or tryptophan normally closing the CDR3 is absent here, so this likely arose from a read error.

RNA was extracted from bulk tissue without any cell sorting. The normal lung tissue was taken more than 3 cm from the tumor edge. CDR3 length: 15 residues. Germline CDR1 and CDR2: MNHEY and SVGEGT. The sequence was collected from a man in his sixties or seventies with non-small cell lung cancer. The sequenced sample consisted of distant non-tumor lung tissue. The V call is TRBV6-2 or TRBV6-3, the J call TRBJ2-7; 7 bases align to TRBD2. The CDR3 region is CDSSYIGGSKYEQYL. As DNA, the CDR3 is TGTGACAGCAGTTACATTGGCGGGAGTAAGTATGAGCAGTACTTA.